The clone carrying this T cell receptor (beta chain) was seen ten or more times. The data were taken from a study of metastatic and nonmetastatic thyroid tumors. Across the whole study: Thyroid patients, malignant and benign, had repertoires compared across blood and tumor or nodule tissue.

As handled by the study authors: Built for papillary thyroid cancer, a distant-metastasis classifier drew on CDR3 differences across clinicopathological groups. TCRdb reanalyzed the PCR reads with MiXCR. The V and J calls, along with clone size, are taken from TCRdb and not from the paper's own processing. This sample carries approximately 44,000 clones, 25% to 30% of them seen once, and the ten largest clones take approximately 9.6%. The length of the CDR3 is 14 residues. Germline V lookup: CDR1 MNHNS, CDR2 SASEGT. The ends were cut back, 1 base at V and 2 bases at J, with 7 bases in the middle. Ahead of thyroid surgery, no patient had received treatment of any kind.

Sequencing was done on a sample of blood. The clonotype comes from a male donor with papillary thyroid cancer or a benign thyroid nodule (not recorded which). Some clones in this sample may be carry-over from other donors' samples. The V call is TRBV6-1, the J call TRBJ2-3, with D uncertain. The CDR3 reads CASSEGGITDTQYF. DNA for the CDR3: TGTGCCAGCAGTGAAGGGGGAATCACAGATACGCAGTATTTT.